This TCR beta chain was identified during a study of T cell responses to AZD1222 COVID-19 vaccine. Trimming took 3 bases from V and 1 from J; bases not matched to a gene: 5. This CDR3 has 15 amino acids. CDR1 and CDR2 (germline): SGHRS, YFSETQ. Remarks on this clone: No antigen is known for it.

Profiled with immunoSEQ multiplex PCR; TCRdb holds only in-frame clones, not every one. Altogether 250,000 or so clones are present, roughly 93% being singletons, with the ten largest covering less than 0.6%. General study results and limits: Within unmutated variant regions lay the reported targets of nearly half of spike-specific TCRs. Vaccine-associated CD4 TCRs ranged over spike, dominating at 160-218 and 743-854. Repertoires were obtained solely post-peak T cell response. Clonal diversity was possibly underestimated, and the donors were mostly white British, with more females.

The V call is TRBV5-1, the J call TRBJ2-5, with 8 bases identical to TRBD1. Sequenced here: peripheral blood, sampled on day 0 of AZD1222 vaccination. The TCR comes from an adult in good health. For the CDR3, the DNA is TGCGCCAGCAGCTCGGACAGGGCATCCCAAGAGACCCAGTACTTC. This sequence encodes CASSSDRASQETQYF.